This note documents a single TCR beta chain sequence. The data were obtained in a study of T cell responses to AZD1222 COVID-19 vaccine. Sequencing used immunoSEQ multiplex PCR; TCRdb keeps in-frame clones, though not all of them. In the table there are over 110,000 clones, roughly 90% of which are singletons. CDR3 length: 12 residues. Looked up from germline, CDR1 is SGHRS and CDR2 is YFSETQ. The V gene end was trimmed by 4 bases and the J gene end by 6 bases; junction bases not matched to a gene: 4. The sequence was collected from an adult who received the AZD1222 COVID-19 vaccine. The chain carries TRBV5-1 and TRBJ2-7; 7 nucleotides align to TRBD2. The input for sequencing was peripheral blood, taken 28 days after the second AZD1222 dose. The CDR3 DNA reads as TGCGCCAGCAGCCCGGGGGGAGGCGAGCAGTACTTC. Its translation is CASSPGGGEQYF.